This T cell receptor beta chain was captured in a study of T-cell reconstitution after alpha-beta-depleted transplantation in children. CDR3 length equals 14 residues. The J segment lost 3 bases and the V segment lost 2 bases, leaving 2 bases of the junction unmatched. CDR1 is DFQATT, CDR2 SNEGSKA, per germline (reference sequence). The authors prepared the TCRbeta library with unique molecular identifiers. TCRdb recomputed calls from the PCR reads with MiXCR, one row per CDR3 protein. The sample includes about 610,000 distinct CDR3 sequences, about 10% of them seen just once. This clonotype has more than one count but fewer than ten.

The V and J genes are TRBV20-1 and TRBJ2-5; 11 nucleotides line up with TRBD2. The TCR comes from a human donor who donated a stem cell graft to a child with acute myeloid leukemia. This sample comprised PBMCs from the stem cell graft donor, obtained from the stem cell graft. The CDR3 sequence is CSARLAGGKETQYF. The CDR3 region has the DNA TGCAGTGCTAGACTAGCGGGAGGCAAAGAGACCCAGTACTTC.